The clone carrying this T cell receptor (beta chain) came up a few times. These data belong to a study of blood T cell repertoires in COVID-19. Clones were sequenced by immunoSEQ multiplex PCR, and TCRdb holds only the in-frame ones, with some missing. The data contain 150,000 to 200,000 clones, approximately 80% of them singletons. Two negative PCRs, clearance, or symptom resolution were required of recovered Cohort 3 donors. The TCR sequence derives from a man aged 45-60 years who had recovered from COVID-19. Sequencing was performed on PBMCs or T cells enriched from blood (not recorded which).

The CDR3 DNA is TGTGCCAGCAGCGCTGAGGACAGGGGGCAACGGTCACCCCTCCACTTT. This codes for CASSAEDRGQRSPLHF. The rearrangement joins TRBV9 to TRBJ1-6, with TRBD1 matching 11 bases. J lost 10 bases, V lost 3 bases, and 9 bases had no gene match. The V gene's germline CDR1 is SGDLS and CDR2 YYNGEE. The CDR3 length is 16 residues. Filled out from reference TRBV9 and TRBJ1-6, the complete variable domain reads DSGVTQTPKHLITATGQRVTLRCSPRSGDLSVYWYQQSLDQGLQFLIQYYNGEERAKGNILERFSAQQFPDLHSELNLSSLELGDSALYFCASSAEDRGQRSPLHFGNGTRLTVT.